This TCR beta chain was recorded in a study of technical replicates of blood from several donors. The method was immunoSEQ multiplex PCR; TCRdb's version includes in-frame clones alone and lacks a portion of them. The data contain some 70,000 clones, under 98% of them singletons. V lost 2 bases, J lost 4 bases, and 11 bases stayed unmatched. CDR3 length equals 18 residues. CDR1 and CDR2 (germline): GTSNPN, SVGIG (reference sequence). The V and J genes are TRBV30 and TRBJ2-3, with 14 bases identical to TRBD2. The sample taken for sequencing was T cells isolated from PBMCs. The source of this sequence is a human donor in good health. The CDR3 sequence: CAWSTTSGRVRSADTQYF. CDR3 nucleotides: TGTGCCTGGAGTACGACTAGCGGGAGGGTCAGAAGCGCAGATACGCAGTATTTT.